This T cell receptor beta chain comes out of a study of blood T cell repertoires in COVID-19 (dated by TCRdb to about 2020). Notes on the research overall: Samples covering the acute and convalescent phases of COVID-19 were provided by collaborators in the United States, Italy and Spain. The material from the prospective study consisted of cDNA or gDNA derived from T cells, B-cell-depleted T cells, or PBMCs. Subjects who had been exposed to COVID-19, were actively infected with it, or had recovered from it provided the deeply sampled blood TCRbeta repertoires that made up the dataset. The repertoires were released in a freely available public database meant as a resource for research on the immune response to SARS-CoV-2. Samples came from the ongoing ImmuneRACE study (first 160 participants) plus 1,254 subjects from 6 global collaborators. A de-identified subject ID, COVID-19 status, age in years and sex were almost always included in the sample metadata. Where HLA class I and class II types were available, the types were taken from metadata supplied by the sample provider, not from assay-based typing.

About this clone: Its antigen remains undetermined. Per-nucleotide qualities are absent, and no much larger clonotype sits a single base away.

TCRbeta CDR3 regions were amplified from genomic DNA by means of the immunoSEQ Assay, a bias-controlled multiplex PCR. Per the source publication's procedure: The number of nucleated cells in each sample was estimated from the amplification of reference gene primers within the assay. To quantify the absolute abundance of each unique TCRbeta CDR3 rearrangement, sequence reads were collapsed and filtered. Productive Simpson clonality was computed per sample as the square root of Simpson's diversity index over productive rearrangements. The source is immuneACCESS, and TCRdb retained only in-frame sequences with V and J called. Part of the clones is not carried over; for the studies checked, unresolved V genes explain less than half of this, and the remainder is unexplained. That table supplies the V and J calls and clone size; D and trimming were determined from the DNA. The sample yields about 670,000 clones; 90% were counted once. The top ten clonotypes cover around 0.3% of the sample.

Collaborating institutions collected whole blood in K2EDTA tubes following their own protocols. Collaborator samples were shipped for TCRbeta analysis as frozen whole blood, isolated PBMCs, or DNA extracted from either sample type. The germline V gene encodes CDR1 KGHDR and CDR2 SFDVKD. Spanning cysteine to phenylalanine, the CDR3 consists of 15 amino acids. Only the CDR3 DNA is retained, 45 bases long and in frame from the first base. V and J are truncated by 4 bases and 4 bases respectively, leaving an intervening sequence of 15 bases. Paper-wide results and their limitations: Clinical and demographic metadata were provided uncurated, with the amount varying by source and participant.

This sequence was found in a woman aged 18 to 35 with acute or convalescent COVID-19. Sequenced: peripheral blood. Recombination joined TRBV24-1 with TRBJ1-2; tentative D gene TRBD1, with 5 bases matching. The CDR3 sequence is CATSDAGPSLYGYTF. The DNA reads TGTGCCACCAGTGACGCGGGACCGAGCCTCTATGGCTACACCTTC.